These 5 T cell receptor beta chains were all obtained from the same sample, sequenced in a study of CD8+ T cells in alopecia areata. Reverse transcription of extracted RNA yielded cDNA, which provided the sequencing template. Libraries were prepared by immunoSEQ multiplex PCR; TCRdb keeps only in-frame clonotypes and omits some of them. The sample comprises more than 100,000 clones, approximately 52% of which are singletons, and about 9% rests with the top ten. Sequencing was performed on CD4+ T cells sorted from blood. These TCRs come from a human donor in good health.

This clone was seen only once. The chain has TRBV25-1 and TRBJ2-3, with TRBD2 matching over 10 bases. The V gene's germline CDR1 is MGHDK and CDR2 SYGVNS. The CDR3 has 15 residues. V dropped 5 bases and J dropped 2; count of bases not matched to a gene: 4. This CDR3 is CASSTLAGITDTQYF. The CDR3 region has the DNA TGTGCCAGCAGTACACTAGCGGGGATCACAGATACGCAGTATTTT.

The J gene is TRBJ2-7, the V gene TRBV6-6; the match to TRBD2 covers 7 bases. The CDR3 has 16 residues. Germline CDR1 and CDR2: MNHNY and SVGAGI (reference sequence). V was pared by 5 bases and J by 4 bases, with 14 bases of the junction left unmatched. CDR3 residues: CASSHGGGGVTYEQYF. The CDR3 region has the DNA TGTGCCAGCAGTCACGGAGGTGGGGGGGTTACTTACGAGCAGTACTTC.

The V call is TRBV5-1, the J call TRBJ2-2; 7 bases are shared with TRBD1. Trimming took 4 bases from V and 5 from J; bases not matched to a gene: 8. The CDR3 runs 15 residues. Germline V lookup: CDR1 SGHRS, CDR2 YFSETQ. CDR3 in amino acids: CASSQSGTVTGELFF. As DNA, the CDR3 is TGCGCCAGCAGCCAATCGGGGACAGTAACCGGGGAGCTGTTTTTT.

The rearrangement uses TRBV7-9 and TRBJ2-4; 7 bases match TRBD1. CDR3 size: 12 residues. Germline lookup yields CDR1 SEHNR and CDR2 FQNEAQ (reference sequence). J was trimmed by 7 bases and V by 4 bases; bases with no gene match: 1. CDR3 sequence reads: CASSSQGNIQYF. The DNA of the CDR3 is TGTGCCAGCAGCTCACAGGGGAACATTCAGTACTTC.

CDR3 amino acids: CASSFGQIYGYTF. The CDR3 DNA follows: TGCGCCAGCAGCTTCGGGCAAATCTATGGCTACACCTTC. The V gene is TRBV5-1, the J gene TRBJ1-2; D uncertain. Germline-derived CDR1 and CDR2 are SGHRS and YFSETQ. With 2 bases removed from V and 4 bases from J, the gap between germline ends came to 9 bases. The CDR3 runs 13 residues. Full variable domain (rest looked up from reference TRBV5-1 and TRBJ1-2): KAGVTQTPRYLIKTRGQQVTLSCSPISGHRSVSWYQQTPGQGLQFLFEYFSETQRNKGNFPGRFSGRQFSNSRSEMNVSTLELGDSALYLCASSFGQIYGYTFGSGTRLTVV.